These 27 T cell receptor beta chains were sequenced from one sample in a study of cytomegalovirus exposure and HLA in healthy donors (TCRdb year 2017). The library relied on the immunoSEQ multiplex PCR assay. The immuneACCESS repertoire file appears here via TCRdb, limited to in-frame rearrangements. These files lack a portion of the clones; in checked studies, under half of the deficit traces to unresolved V genes, and the cause of the others is not known. This sample has about 47,000 clones in its table, and 92% of those were observed once. The ten largest clones represent approximately 5.4% of the sample. What was sequenced was PBMCs. Source of these receptors: a man younger than 35 in good health and CMV-seronegative.

This chain links TRBV19 with TRBJ2-1; 11 bases align to TRBD2. Per germline, CDR1 LNHDA and CDR2 SQIVND (reference sequence). V gave up 5 bases and J gave up 7 bases; unmatched junction bases: 4. The CDR3 covers 14 residues. This CDR3 is CASSASGGINEQFF. CDR3 nucleotides: TGTGCCAGTAGTGCTAGCGGGGGGATTAATGAGCAGTTCTTC.

This sequence joins TRBV29-1 and TRBJ1-2; D call uncertain. Trimming left V 3 bases short and J 1 base short, with 6 bases between. The CDR3 consists of 12 residues. Germline CDR1 reads SQVTM; CDR2 reads ANQGSEA. The DNA for the CDR3 is TGCAGCGTTGAGGAGGATAACTATGGCTACACCTTC. Its protein is CSVEEDNYGYTF.

The V and J genes are TRBV7-2 and TRBJ2-1; possible D gene TRBD1, 6 bases. This CDR3 is 16 amino acids long. V was clipped by 0 bases and J by 5 bases, with 14 bases between them. CDR1 is SGHTA and CDR2 is FQGNSA in the germline V gene. The chain's CDR3 is CASSLAPGQPNNEQFF. The DNA of the CDR3 is TGTGCCAGCAGCTTAGCCCCAGGACAGCCAAACAATGAGCAGTTCTTC.

This chain connects TRBV5-8 to TRBJ2-7; 9 nucleotides agree with TRBD1. Looked up from germline, CDR1 is SGHTS and CDR2 is YDEGEE. Trimming removed 6 bases from V and 0 bases from J; junction bases left unmatched: 4. The CDR3 runs to 14 residues. Here the CDR3 DNA reads TGTGCCAGCACAGGGACAGGGAGCTCCTACGAGCAGTACTTC. This codes for CASTGTGSSYEQYF.

This rearrangement joins TRBV5-1 to TRBJ1-2, with TRBD1 matching over 9 bases. In germline, CDR1 is SGHRS, CDR2 YFSETQ. J lost 6 bases, V lost 5 bases, and 8 bases had no gene match. This CDR3 has 14 amino acids. CDR3 bases: TGCGCCAGCAGAACCGGGACAGGGATTGATGGCTACACCTTC. It yields the protein CASRTGTGIDGYTF.

This clone is a singleton in its sample. The chain carries TRBV7-9 and TRBJ2-1; D might be TRBD1 (6 bases). V shed 5 bases and J shed 8 bases, with 16 bases lying between them. CDR3 length: 14 amino acids. Germline CDR1 SEHNR, CDR2 FQNEAQ (reference sequence). The CDR3 DNA reads TGTGCCAGCAGCCGAATCAGGGGATCGGATGAGCAGTTCTTC. Translating gives CASSRIRGSDEQFF. The variable domain in full, completed from reference TRBV7-9 and TRBJ2-1, reads DTGVSQNPRHKITKRGQNVTFRCDPISEHNRLYWYRQTLGQGPEFLTYFQNEAQLEKSRLLSDRFSAERPKGSFSTLEIQRTEQGDSAMYLCASSRIRGSDEQFFGPGTRLTVL.

The chain uses TRBV7-9 and TRBJ2-2; 9 nucleotides line up with TRBD2. CDR3 length: 16 amino acids. The junction had 3 bases not matched to a gene; V was cut back by 2 bases and J by 2 bases. The V gene's germline CDR1 is SEHNR and CDR2 FQNEAQ (reference sequence). The CDR3 DNA sequence: TGTGCCAGCAGCTTACTAGCGGGGTTTAACACCGGGGAGCTGTTTTTT. Translation: CASSLLAGFNTGELFF.

The chain combines TRBV9 with TRBJ2-3; no reliable D call. Germline V gives CDR1 SGDLS, CDR2 YYNGEE. The CDR3 loop spans 13 amino acids. Deletions cut 1 base from V and 5 bases from J, with 8 bases between. The chain's CDR3 is CASSVPTGDTQYF. The DNA for the CDR3 is TGTGCCAGCAGCGTACCCACCGGAGATACGCAGTATTTT.

V is TRBV6-1 and J is TRBJ1-1, with 9 positions matching TRBD1. V shed 6 bases and J 0 bases; nucleotides not matched to a gene: 11. Germline V gives CDR1 MNHNS, CDR2 SASEGT. The CDR3 totals 17 residues. The CDR3 DNA is TGTGCCAGCAGGGAATACGGGACAGGGTCTATGAACACTGAAGCTTTCTTT. Translating it yields CASREYGTGSMNTEAFF.

The chain has TRBV6-5 and TRBJ2-3; 7 bases fit TRBD1. The CDR3 sequence is 13 residues long. CDR1 and CDR2 from the germline V gene are MNHEY and SVGAGI. Trimming removed 6 bases from V and 6 bases from J; junction bases left unmatched: 6. This CDR3 is CASRRQGEDTQYF. The CDR3 DNA reads TGTGCCAGCAGGAGACAGGGTGAGGATACGCAGTATTTT.

The chain links TRBV7-9 to TRBJ1-1; 10 nucleotides agree with TRBD1. The CDR3 is 14 amino acids. The V gene's germline CDR1 is SEHNR and CDR2 FQNEAQ (reference sequence). J gave up 7 bases and V 6 bases, and 8 bases lay outside the gene matches. The CDR3 here is CASRPDRGRGEAFF. CDR3 nucleotide sequence: TGTGCCAGCAGACCAGACAGGGGGCGAGGTGAAGCTTTCTTT.

J is TRBJ1-2 and V is TRBV27; the match to TRBD1 covers 10 bases. The junction had 10 bases not matched to a gene; V was cut back by 4 bases and J by 8 bases. The CDR3 is 15 amino acids. Germline lookup yields CDR1 MNHEY and CDR2 SMNVEV (reference sequence). The CDR3 DNA sequence: TGTGCCAGCAGTTCCCCCGGGACAGGGGTTTTCGGCTACACCTTC. Protein: CASSSPGTGVFGYTF.

V and J are TRBV7-9 and TRBJ1-2; 7 bases are shared with TRBD1. The CDR3 is made up of 15 amino acids. The J segment lost 2 bases and the V segment lost 0 bases, leaving 3 bases of the junction unmatched. CDR1 is SEHNR and CDR2 is FQNEAQ in the germline V gene (reference sequence). The CDR3 sequence is CASSLAGTVNYGYTF. The CDR3, as DNA: TGTGCCAGCAGCTTAGCCGGGACAGTGAACTATGGCTACACCTTC.

This sequence joins TRBV6-5 and TRBJ1-1; tentatively, D is TRBD1 (6 bases). CDR3 size: 13 residues. Germline V gene lookup returns CDR1 MNHEY and CDR2 SVGAGI. The V end lost 3 bases, the J end lost 7 bases, and 12 bases lay between the germline ends. This chain's CDR3 is CASSYRQAYEAFF. CDR3 sequence (DNA): TGTGCCAGCAGTTATCGACAGGCGTATGAAGCTTTCTTT.

This clone was detected only once. The chain employs TRBV5-1 and TRBJ2-1, with 8 positions matching TRBD1. The J segment lost 6 bases and the V segment lost 0 bases, leaving 8 bases of the junction unmatched. Per the germline V gene, CDR1 is SGHRS and CDR2 is YFSETQ. CDR3 length: 16 amino acids. CDR3 amino acids: CASSLASSTGVNEQFF. Written as DNA, the CDR3 is TGCGCCAGCAGCTTGGCCTCTTCGACAGGGGTCAATGAGCAGTTCTTC.

The rearrangement links TRBV7-2 to TRBJ2-7, with 9 bases aligning to TRBD1. The CDR3 spans 16 residues. V was clipped by 0 bases and J by 3 bases; unmatched bases: 6. Per germline, CDR1 SGHTA and CDR2 FQGNSA. The CDR3 DNA follows: TGTGCCAGCAGCTTAGCTCCGGGACAGGGCCTCTACGAGCAGTACTTC. Translation: CASSLAPGQGLYEQYF. The variable domain in full, completed from reference TRBV7-2 and TRBJ2-7, reads GAGVSQSPSNKVTEKGKDVELRCDPISGHTALYWYRQSLGQGLEFLIYFQGNSAPDKSGLPSDRFSAERTGGSVSTLTIQRTQQEDSAVYLCASSLAPGQGLYEQYFGPGTRLTVT.

The V gene is TRBV9, the J gene TRBJ2-3; 8 nucleotides agree with TRBD1. Unmatched junction bases numbered 8, after V lost 0 bases and J lost 5 bases. Germline CDR1 and CDR2: SGDLS and YYNGEE. The CDR3 loop spans 16 amino acids. The CDR3 region is CASSVEGQGAGDTQYF. CDR3 in DNA: TGTGCCAGCAGCGTAGAGGGGCAGGGGGCCGGAGATACGCAGTATTTT.

Only a few counts were recorded for this clone. V usage is TRBV7-8 and J usage is TRBJ1-5; 7 bases agree with TRBD1. Germline trimming cut 2 bases from V and 3 bases from J; bases unmatched to any gene: 7. Germline V gene sequence: CDR1 SGHVS, CDR2 FQNEAQ. The CDR3 is made up of 16 amino acids. In DNA, the CDR3 is TGTGCCAGCAGCTTAACCGGGACAGAAAACAATCAGCCCCAGCATTTT. Amino acids: CASSLTGTENNQPQHF.

This rearrangement joins TRBV5-1 to TRBJ2-1, with a possible D match to TRBD2 (6 bases). The V gene lost 7 bases and the J gene lost 2 bases, with 16 bases spanning the gap. The germline CDR1 and CDR2 sequences are SGHRS and YFSETQ. The CDR3 spans 15 residues. The CDR3: CASGRLGQAYNEQFF. The CDR3 nucleotides are TGCGCCAGCGGTCGACTAGGACAAGCCTACAATGAGCAGTTCTTC.

The CDR3: CATSSLAGGRYEQFF. Here the CDR3 DNA reads TGTGCCACCAGCAGCCTAGCGGGAGGGCGATATGAGCAGTTCTTC. The V gene is TRBV15, the J gene TRBJ2-1, with 12 positions matching TRBD2. CDR1 and CDR2 from the germline V gene are LNHNV and YYDKDF (reference sequence). Trimming at V came to 3 bases and at J to 8 bases, leaving 5 bases not matched to a gene. This CDR3 is built from 15 residues.

The chain uses TRBV18 and TRBJ2-7, with 8 bases that match TRBD1. This CDR3 region has 17 residues. Germline CDR1 is KGHSH and CDR2 is LQKENI. The J segment lost 3 bases and the V segment lost 3 bases, leaving 13 bases of the junction unmatched. The CDR3 DNA reads as TGTGCCAGCTCACCGTTAACACCGGGACAGGTAGACTACGAGCAGTACTTC. Protein sequence: CASSPLTPGQVDYEQYF. The full variable domain, completed using reference TRBV18 and TRBJ2-7, is NAGVMQNPRHLVRRRGQEARLRCSPMKGHSHVYWYRQLPEEGLKFMVYLQKENIIDESGMPKERFSAEFPKEGPSILRIQQVVRGDSAAYFCASSPLTPGQVDYEQYFGPGTRLTVT.

The CDR3 coding sequence is TGTGCCAGCAGCTTAGAGGGCAGTGGTAGGCAGGGTCCCTACAATGAGCAGTTCTTC. It encodes CASSLEGSGRQGPYNEQFF. The J gene is TRBJ2-1, the V gene TRBV7-9; TRBD1 is a possible D gene (5 bases). Germline assignment: CDR1 SEHNR and CDR2 FQNEAQ (reference sequence). The CDR3 has 19 amino acids. V gave up 1 base and J gave up 2 bases, with 21 bases separating them.

The V call is TRBV7-4, the J call TRBJ1-5; 9 nucleotides line up with TRBD1. With 2 bases clipped from V and 4 bases from J, the junction kept 6 bases outside the gene matches. This CDR3 contains 16 residues. CDR1 and CDR2 (germline): SGHVT, SQSDAQ. The CDR3, as DNA: TGTGCCAGCAGCTTAACTGCAGACAGGGGGAATCAGCCCCAGCATTTT. It is translated as CASSLTADRGNQPQHF.

The count of this clone is one. The V call is TRBV7-9, the J call TRBJ1-3, with 7 bases that match TRBD1. After removal of 4 bases from V and 4 bases from J, the junction contained 10 bases not matched to a gene. The length of the CDR3 is 16 residues. Germline V lookup: CDR1 SEHNR, CDR2 FQNEAQ (reference sequence). The CDR3 nucleotides are TGTGCCAGCAGCTCCGAGCCGGGACAGCCAGGAAACACCATATATTTT. Protein sequence: CASSSEPGQPGNTIYF.

The chain couples TRBV6-5 to TRBJ2-7, with 9 bases identical to TRBD1. J was trimmed by 3 bases and V by 6 bases; bases with no gene match: 3. The CDR3 consists of 13 residues. Germline V lookup: CDR1 MNHEY, CDR2 SVGAGI. CDR3 coding DNA: TGTGCCAGCAGGACAGGGGGGGGCTACGAGCAGTACTTC. Translating it yields CASRTGGGYEQYF.

V gene TRBV11-1 combines with J gene TRBJ2-1; perhaps TRBD2 as D (5 bases). The CDR3 spans 16 residues. From germline, CDR1 is SGHAT and CDR2 FQDESV (reference sequence). The V end was cut by 3 bases, the J end by 7 bases, with 19 bases between. The CDR3 DNA reads as TGTGCCAGCAGCTTTCCCCTACAACTAGGGTTGAATGAGCAGTTCTTC. This sequence encodes CASSFPLQLGLNEQFF.

The chain is built from TRBV14 and TRBJ2-3; 7 nucleotides match TRBD2. J was trimmed by 6 bases and V by 2 bases; bases with no gene match: 17. CDR3 length: 18 residues. The germline CDR1 and CDR2 sequences are SGHDN and FVKESK. The CDR3 is CASSQLEWSAAGSDTQYF. CDR3 DNA sequence: TGTGCCAGCAGCCAATTGGAGTGGTCTGCAGCGGGGTCCGATACGCAGTATTTT.